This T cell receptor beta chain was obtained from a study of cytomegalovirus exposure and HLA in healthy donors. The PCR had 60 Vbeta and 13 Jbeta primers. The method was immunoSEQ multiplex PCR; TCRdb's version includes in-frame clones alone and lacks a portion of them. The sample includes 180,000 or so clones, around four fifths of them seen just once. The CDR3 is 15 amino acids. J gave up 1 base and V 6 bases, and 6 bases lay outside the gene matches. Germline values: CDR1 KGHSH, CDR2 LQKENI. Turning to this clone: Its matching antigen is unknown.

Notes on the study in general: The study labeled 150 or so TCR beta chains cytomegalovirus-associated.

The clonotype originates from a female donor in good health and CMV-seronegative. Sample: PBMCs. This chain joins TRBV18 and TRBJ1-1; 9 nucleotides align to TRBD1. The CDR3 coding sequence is TGTGCCAGCTCCCGGGGACAGGGAGGGAACACTGAAGCTTTCTTT. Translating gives CASSRGQGGNTEAFF. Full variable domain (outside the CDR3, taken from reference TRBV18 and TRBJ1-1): NAGVMQNPRHLVRRRGQEARLRCSPMKGHSHVYWYRQLPEEGLKFMVYLQKENIIDESGMPKERFSAEFPKEGPSILRIQQVVRGDSAAYFCASSRGQGGNTEAFFGQGTRLTVV.